The 12 T cell receptor beta chains below come from one sample, sequenced in a study of T-cell reconstitution after alpha-beta-depleted transplantation in children (dated by TCRdb to 2015 to 2016). The sample's treatment or condition, from its label and the paper: allogeneic hematopoietic cell transplantation with graft depleted of TCRalphabeta T cells and CD19 B cells. The library was prepared using PCR. Sequencing took place on an Illumina HiSeq 2500. TCR library preparation used molecular barcoding, with unique molecular identifiers applied to normalize quantification of the TCRbeta repertoire. TCRdb itself trimmed the public reads at Q25 with fastp, ran MiXCR and retained productive beta chains. Here each entry gathers all rows of one CDR3 protein and keeps the most common genes and DNA. In all, the sample holds approximately 97,000 distinct CDR3 sequences, and around 7% of those were seen once. Clones ranked in the top ten supply roughly 15% of the sample.

The sequenced sample was PBMCs, obtained before TCRalphabeta/CD19-depleted stem cell transplant. These receptors came from a boy aged 2 to 10 with acute lymphoblastic leukemia, due to receive a stem cell transplant.

CDR3 region: CASSLVQGLAGAYSYNEQFF. In DNA form, the CDR3 reads TGTGCCAGCAGCTTAGTTCAGGGACTAGCGGGGGCCTACTCCTACAATGAGCAGTTCTTC. The chain has TRBV11-2 and TRBJ2-1; 14 positions agree with TRBD2. V was clipped by 1 base and J by 0 bases; unmatched bases: 8. This CDR3 is built from 20 residues. Germline V CDR1 and CDR2: SGHAT, FQNNGV. The full variable domain, completed using reference TRBV11-2 and TRBJ2-1, is EAGVAQSPRYKIIEKRQSVAFWCNPISGHATLYWYQQILGQGPKLLIQFQNNGVVDDSQLPKDRFSAERLKGVDSTLKIQPAKLEDSAVYLCASSLVQGLAGAYSYNEQFFGPGTRLTVL.

This clonotype was seen ten or more times. The V gene is TRBV20-1, the J gene TRBJ2-3; the match to TRBD2 covers 12 bases. With V trimmed by 6 bases and J by 0 bases, 13 bases remained unmatched. This CDR3 has 18 residues. CDR1 DFQATT and CDR2 SNEGSKA come from the germline V gene (reference sequence). Here the CDR3 reads CSAPRLAGGLTSTDTQYF. As DNA, the CDR3 is TGCAGTGCGCCTCGGCTAGCGGGGGGGTTAACTAGCACAGATACGCAGTATTTT.

The chain has TRBV5-1 and TRBJ1-5; 9 bases match TRBD1. J gave up 5 bases and V 0 bases, and 6 bases lay outside the gene matches. Germline-derived CDR1 and CDR2 are SGHRS and YFSETQ. The CDR3 extends over 16 amino acids. The CDR3 spells CASSLGTGQGDQPQHF. DNA for the CDR3: TGCGCCAGCAGCTTGGGTACGGGACAGGGAGATCAGCCCCAGCATTTT.

Only a few counts were recorded for this clonotype. The chain links TRBV10-3 to TRBJ1-6, with 8 nucleotides matching TRBD1. Trimming took 3 bases from V and 6 from J; bases not matched to a gene: 7. Germline CDR1 ENHRY, CDR2 SYGVKD. This CDR3 has 16 residues. The CDR3 sequence is CAISEPGGQVNSPLHF. CDR3 DNA sequence: TGTGCCATCAGTGAACCAGGGGGCCAAGTTAATTCACCCCTCCACTTT.

The DNA of the CDR3 is TGCAGTGCTAGAGATGTTTATGGCCTTGAAGAGACCCAGTACTTC. Translated, it gives CSARDVYGLEETQYF. The rearrangement uses TRBV20-1 and TRBJ2-5, with D unresolved. In germline, CDR1 is DFQATT, CDR2 SNEGSKA (reference sequence). The CDR3 is 15 amino acids. The V end was cut by 0 bases, the J end by 3 bases, with 14 bases between.

The table lists this clonotype with many counts. The gene calls are TRBV4-1 and TRBJ2-7, with a possible D match to TRBD1 (5 bases). V was clipped by 2 bases and J by 5 bases, with 16 bases between them. CDR1 MGHRA and CDR2 YSYEKL come from the germline V gene. This CDR3 comprises 15 residues. The CDR3 DNA sequence: TGCGCCAGCAGCCAAAGGGCAGGGTCGTCCCACGAGCAGTACTTC. Protein product: CASSQRAGSSHEQYF.

This clonotype was observed at least ten times. V and J are TRBV6-2 or TRBV6-3 and TRBJ2-7; D gene uncertain. Germline CDR1 is MNHEY and CDR2 is SVGEGT. The CDR3 has 15 amino acids. Between the trimmed V and J ends, which lost 6 bases and 0 bases, there was a span of 15 bases. For the CDR3, the DNA is TGTGCCAGCAGCATCCCCGTGGATAGCTCCTACGAGCAGTACTTC. Its protein product is CASSIPVDSSYEQYF.

There are a few counts of this clonotype. The genes are TRBV27 and TRBJ2-3; tentatively, D is TRBD1 (6 bases). V lost 8 bases and J 9 bases, leaving 12 bases between the germline ends. The CDR3 covers 11 residues. The germline gives CDR1 MNHEY, CDR2 SMNVEV (reference sequence). CDR3 sequence (DNA): TGTGCCAGCGTCCTTGGGGGCACGCAGTATTTT. It yields the protein CASVLGGTQYF.

This clonotype was recorded only once. This chain uses TRBV4-2 with TRBJ2-2; 7 bases line up with TRBD1. The V gene end was trimmed by 10 bases and the J gene end by 3 bases; junction bases not matched to a gene: 8. The CDR3 is 14 residues long. Germline V gene data show CDR1 as LGHNA and CDR2 as YNFKEQ. CDR3 in amino acids: CAMGPGTDTGELFF. In nucleotides, the CDR3 is TGTGCCATGGGCCCCGGGACAGACACCGGGGAGCTGTTTTTT.

The chain recombines TRBV4-3 with TRBJ1-4, with 7 bases matching TRBD1. The CDR3 is made up of 15 amino acids. Germline-derived CDR1 and CDR2 are LGHNA and YSLEER. V dropped 6 bases and J dropped 3; count of bases not matched to a gene: 7. The CDR3 DNA follows: TGCGCCAGCAGGCGTAACAGGGGTTCTAATGAAAAACTGTTTTTT. It encodes CASRRNRGSNEKLFF.

This clonotype was detected many times. V and J are TRBV27 and TRBJ2-2; no firm D call. CDR3 length: 16 amino acids. CDR1 and CDR2 from the germline V gene are MNHEY and SMNVEV (reference sequence). V gave up 3 bases and J gave up 0 bases, with 11 bases separating them. CDR3 DNA sequence: TGTGCCAGCAGTTTTCGAAGGTTGGCGAACACCGGGGAGCTGTTTTTT. This gives the protein CASSFRRLANTGELFF.

This clonotype was counted ten times or more. The gene calls are TRBV6-5 and TRBJ1-5; D not resolved. Trimming pared 8 bases from V and 4 bases from J, leaving 6 bases between. The CDR3 covers 11 residues. Germline CDR1 reads MNHEY; CDR2 reads SVGAGI. CDR3 nucleotides: TGTGCCAGCGGCAAAAATCAGCCCCAGCATTTT. Its translation is CASGKNQPQHF.